The clone carrying this T cell receptor beta chain showed up just a few times. Its antigen remains unknown. This sample stems from a study of T cell responses to AZD1222 COVID-19 vaccine. Study-wide results and limits: Reportedly, nearly half of unique spike TCRs recognized epitopes outside B.1.351/B.1.1.7 mutations. Just a handful of AZD1222 recipients were seropositive at baseline. Two AZD1222 administrations were followed by greater Spike-specific TCR breadth and depth. Most donors were white British and more were female, and clonal diversity was possibly underestimated.

This table comes from immunoSEQ multiplex PCR, and its TCRdb copy is limited to in-frame clones, with some not included. The sample includes 13,000 to 15,000 clones, approximately 80% seen only once; the top ten take about 40%. The input for sequencing was peripheral blood, taken 28 days after the second AZD1222 dose. This TCR came from an adult who received the AZD1222 COVID-19 vaccine.

The chain's CDR3 is CASSPHWGPDYEQYF. CDR3 bases: TGTGCCAGCAGCCCCCATTGGGGGCCCGACTACGAGCAGTACTTC. V usage is TRBV9 and J usage is TRBJ2-7; TRBD1 is a possible D gene (6 bases). The germline V gene has CDR1 SGDLS and CDR2 YYNGEE. The V end was cut by 4 bases, the J end by 3 bases, with 17 bases between. CDR3 length equals 15 residues.